The present entry profiles one TCR beta chain with its context. Its specificity is unknown. The data originate from a study of PD-1 blockade in classical Hodgkin lymphoma. Whole-study results and caveats: Reported findings placed baseline TCR diversity lower in newly diagnosed patients (compared with healthy donors). Repertoire differences lack defined causes, possibly disease activity or prior therapy.

Germline V gene data show CDR1 as MDHEN and CDR2 as SYDVKM. The V gene lost 6 bases and the J gene lost 5 bases, with 14 bases spanning the gap. This CDR3 is built from 14 residues. Noted time point: newly diagnosed, previously untreated cHL patient sample. Magnetic negative selection was used to purify CD4+ T cells from thawed PBMCs. Data came from immunoSEQ multiplex PCR; TCRdb stores just in-frame clones and leaves some out. This table has around 30,000 clones, about 89% appearing once. Sequenced sample: CD4+ T cells from blood. The receptor was isolated from a human donor with classical Hodgkin lymphoma. V is TRBV28 and J is TRBJ1-5, with a possible D match to TRBD1 (5 bases). CDR3 bases: TGTGCCAGCAGCCTCACAGGCTCGGATCAGCCCCAGCATTTT. Translation gives CASSLTGSDQPQHF.